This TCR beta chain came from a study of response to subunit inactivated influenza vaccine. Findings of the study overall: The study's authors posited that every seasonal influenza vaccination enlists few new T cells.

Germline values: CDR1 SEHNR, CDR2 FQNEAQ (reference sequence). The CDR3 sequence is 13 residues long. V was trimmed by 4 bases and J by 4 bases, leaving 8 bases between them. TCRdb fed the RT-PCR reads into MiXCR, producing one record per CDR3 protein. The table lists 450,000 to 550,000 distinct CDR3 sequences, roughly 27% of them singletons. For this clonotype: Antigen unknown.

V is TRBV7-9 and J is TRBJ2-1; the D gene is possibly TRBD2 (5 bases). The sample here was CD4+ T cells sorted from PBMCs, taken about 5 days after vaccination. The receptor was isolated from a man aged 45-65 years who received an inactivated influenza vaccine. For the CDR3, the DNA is TGTGCCAGCAGCTCCAGGAGGTACAATGAGCAGTTCTTC. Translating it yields CASSSRRYNEQFF.